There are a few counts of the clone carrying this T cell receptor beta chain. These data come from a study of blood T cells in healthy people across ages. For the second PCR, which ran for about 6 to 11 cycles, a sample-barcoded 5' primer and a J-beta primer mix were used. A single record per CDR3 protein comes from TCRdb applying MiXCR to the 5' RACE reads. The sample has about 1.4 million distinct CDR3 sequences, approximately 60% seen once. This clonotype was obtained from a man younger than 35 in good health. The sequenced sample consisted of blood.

The CDR3 DNA follows: TGTGCCAGCGCGGACGAGTCCTACGAGCAGTACTTC. Protein: CASADESYEQYF. V usage is TRBV12-3 or TRBV12-4 and J usage is TRBJ2-7; D is unclear. V lost 8 bases to trimming and J lost 1 base, with 9 bases between them. This CDR3 region has 12 residues.